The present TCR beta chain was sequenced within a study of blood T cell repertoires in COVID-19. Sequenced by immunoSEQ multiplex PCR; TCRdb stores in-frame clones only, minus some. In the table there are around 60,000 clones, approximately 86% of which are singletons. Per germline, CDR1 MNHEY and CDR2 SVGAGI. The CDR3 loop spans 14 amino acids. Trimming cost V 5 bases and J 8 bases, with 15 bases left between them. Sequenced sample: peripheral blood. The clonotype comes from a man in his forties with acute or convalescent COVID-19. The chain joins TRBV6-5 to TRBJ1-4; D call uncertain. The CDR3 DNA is TGTGCCAGCAGTCCCGACTCATTCCGGGAAAAACTGTTTTTT. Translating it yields CASSPDSFREKLFF.